Presented here are 27 T cell receptor beta chains from one specimen sequenced in a study of T cells in Graves' hyperthyroidism and ophthalmopathy. Amplification of TCR beta CDR3 regions used RNA as the template. HTBI primers were used for first-round RT-PCR of the TCR CDR3. From the multiplex PCR reads, TCRdb called clonotypes with MiXCR, one entry per CDR3 protein. The repertoire includes 250,000 to 350,000 distinct CDR3 sequences, around 17% of them detected once, and 33% sits in the top ten. Sequenced: blood. The receptors were sampled from a man aged 30 to 45 with Graves' hyperthyroidism.

The rearrangement uses TRBV5-8 and TRBJ2-5; D remains unclear. This CDR3 has 14 amino acids. V was cut by 2 bases and J by 1 base, with 9 bases left in between. Germline lookup yields CDR1 SGHTS and CDR2 YDEGEE. CDR3 region: CASSFRLIQETQYF. As DNA, the CDR3 is TGTGCCAGCAGCTTCCGGTTGATCCAAGAGACCCAGTACTTC.

The table lists this clonotype with a few counts. The CDR3 DNA follows: TGTGCCAGCACCCTTTACTACGAGCAGTACTTC. This codes for CASTLYYEQYF. The chain employs TRBV6-1 and TRBJ2-7; D not certain. CDR1 and CDR2 (germline): MNHNS, SASEGT. The CDR3 contains 11 residues. The germline V and J ends were trimmed by 7 bases and 3 bases, with 7 bases remaining between them.

V usage is TRBV4-1 and J usage is TRBJ1-5; 7 bases are a match to TRBD1. With 4 bases clipped from V and 3 bases from J, the junction kept 6 bases outside the gene matches. This CDR3 is built from 15 residues. Germline CDR1 is MGHRA and CDR2 is YSYEKL. The CDR3 sequence is CASSRGQEINQPQHF. The CDR3 DNA is TGCGCCAGCAGCCGCGGACAGGAGATCAATCAGCCCCAGCATTTT.

The chain recombines TRBV6-2 or TRBV6-3 with TRBJ1-2, with D tentatively TRBD1 (5 bases). CDR1 and CDR2 (germline): MNHEY, SVGEGT. The CDR3 runs to 15 residues. Trimming took 0 bases from V and 3 from J, leaving 11 bases between them. CDR3 residues: CASSYSIGDHYGYTF. The CDR3 coding sequence is TGTGCCAGCAGTTACTCGATAGGGGATCACTATGGCTACACCTTC.

The genes are TRBV30 and TRBJ2-7; 7 bases map to TRBD1. Germline loops: CDR1 GTSNPN, CDR2 SVGIG (reference sequence). CDR3 length equals 14 residues. With V trimmed by 7 bases and J by 1 base, 10 bases remained unmatched. The CDR3 DNA sequence: TGTGCCTATATAGGGGGCGCAAGTTCCTACGAGCAGTACTTC. Its translation: CAYIGGASSYEQYF. Combining the CDR3 with reference TRBV30 and TRBJ2-7 gives the whole variable domain SQTIHQWPATLVQPVGSPLSLECTVEGTSNPNLYWYRQAAGRGLQLLFYSVGIGQISSEVPQNLSASRPQDRQFILSSKKLLLSDSGFYLCAYIGGASSYEQYFGPGTRLTVT.

This clonotype was detected ten times or more. The chain joins TRBV28 to TRBJ2-5, with D perhaps TRBD2 (5 bases). Per germline, CDR1 MDHEN and CDR2 SYDVKM. Deletions cut 2 bases from V and 7 bases from J, with 11 bases between. The CDR3 consists of 13 residues. CDR3 bases: TGTGCCAGCAGTTTAATCGGGGTAGGGACCCAGTACTTC. The encoded protein is CASSLIGVGTQYF.

This clonotype turned up a few times. J is TRBJ2-7 and V is TRBV9; D might be TRBD1 (6 bases). The germline V gene encodes CDR1 SGDLS and CDR2 YYNGEE. The germline V and J ends were trimmed by 0 bases and 6 bases, with 16 bases remaining between them. This CDR3 spans 15 amino acids. Here the CDR3 reads CASSVERGRGSEQYF. The CDR3 coding sequence is TGTGCCAGCAGCGTAGAGAGGGGAAGGGGGTCCGAGCAGTACTTC. Supplemented by reference TRBV9 and TRBJ2-7, the full variable domain reads DSGVTQTPKHLITATGQRVTLRCSPRSGDLSVYWYQQSLDQGLQFLIQYYNGEERAKGNILERFSAQQFPDLHSELNLSSLELGDSALYFCASSVERGRGSEQYFGPGTRLTVT.

In its sample, this clonotype was seen many times. The V and J genes are TRBV30 and TRBJ1-2; 7 nucleotides agree with TRBD1. The CDR3 is made up of 14 amino acids. CDR1 is GTSNPN, CDR2 SVGIG, per germline (reference sequence). V trimming: 4 bases; J trimming: 7 bases; junction bases outside the gene matches: 12. CDR3 amino acids: CAWNDRVGLGGYTF. CDR3 sequence (DNA): TGTGCCTGGAACGACAGGGTCGGCTTGGGTGGCTACACCTTC.

This clonotype was counted ten times or more. V and J are TRBV20-1 and TRBJ2-3; 7 bases map to TRBD2. Trimming cost V 5 bases and J 6 bases; bases outside gene matches: 14. CDR3 size: 15 residues. Germline V lookup: CDR1 DFQATT, CDR2 SNEGSKA (reference sequence). The CDR3 nucleotides read TGCAGTGCTTCGAACGACTACCCCGGGGGGGATACGCAGTATTTT. Its protein product is CSASNDYPGGDTQYF.

This clonotype was picked up a small number of times. As DNA, the CDR3 is TGCGCCAGCAGCTTGGCGGACAGGGCACAAGAGACCCAGTACTTC. It codes for CASSLADRAQETQYF. The rearrangement links TRBV5-1 to TRBJ2-5; 8 bases fit TRBD1. CDR1 and CDR2 from the germline V gene are SGHRS and YFSETQ. The CDR3 is 15 residues long. V lost 0 bases to trimming and J lost 2 bases; unmatched junction nucleotides: 3.

The V call is TRBV6-2 or TRBV6-3, the J call TRBJ1-1; tentatively, D is TRBD1 (5 bases). V was trimmed by 8 bases and J by 0 bases, leaving 16 bases between them. CDR1 and CDR2 (germline): MNHEY, SVGEGT. The CDR3 runs to 15 residues. The CDR3 reads CASWVQGPMNTEAFF. DNA for the CDR3: TGTGCCAGCTGGGTCCAGGGCCCAATGAACACTGAAGCTTTCTTT.

The table lists this clonotype with many counts. The gene calls are TRBV3-1 and TRBJ2-2, with TRBD2 identical over 7 bases. Germline CDR1 is LGHDT and CDR2 is YNNKEL (reference sequence). The CDR3 has 16 residues. V shed 3 bases and J 0 bases; nucleotides not matched to a gene: 4. The CDR3 loop is CASSHGGTANTGELFF. CDR3 in DNA: TGTGCCAGCAGCCACGGGGGGACGGCGAACACCGGGGAGCTGTTTTTT.

This clonotype occurred a few times. The rearrangement links TRBV6-6 to TRBJ1-6, with a possible D match to TRBD1 (5 bases). The CDR3 sequence is 14 residues long. Germline CDR1 MNHNY, CDR2 SVGAGI (reference sequence). V was clipped by 2 bases and J by 8 bases, with 10 bases between them. The CDR3 bases are TGTGCCAGCAGTTACACTGGGGGAGATTCACCCCTCCACTTT. As protein: CASSYTGGDSPLHF.

This clonotype was seen ten or more times. The CDR3 nucleotides are TGCAGTGCTCGTGGGTCGAGCTCCTACAATGAGCAGTTCTTC. It yields the protein CSARGSSSYNEQFF. The rearrangement joins TRBV20-1 to TRBJ2-1; D unclear. The V gene's germline CDR1 is DFQATT and CDR2 SNEGSKA (reference sequence). The CDR3 is 14 amino acids. V lost 5 bases to trimming and J lost 0 bases, with 11 bases between them.

In this sample, this clonotype turned up a few times. DNA of the CDR3: TGTGCCAGCAGCCTCCGGACAGGGGCTGGAAACACCATATATTTT. The encoded protein is CASSLRTGAGNTIYF. The chain employs TRBV11-2 and TRBJ1-3; TRBD1 agrees at 9 bases. The CDR3 runs to 15 residues. J was trimmed by 2 bases and V by 5 bases; bases with no gene match: 4. Germline CDR1 and CDR2: SGHAT and FQNNGV. Together with reference TRBV11-2 and TRBJ1-3, the CDR3 gives the full variable domain: EAGVAQSPRYKIIEKRQSVAFWCNPISGHATLYWYQQILGQGPKLLIQFQNNGVVDDSQLPKDRFSAERLKGVDSTLKIQPAKLEDSAVYLCASSLRTGAGNTIYFGEGSWLTVV.

The V and J genes are TRBV7-9 and TRBJ1-2; D not resolved. CDR1 SEHNR and CDR2 FQNEAQ come from the germline V gene (reference sequence). The CDR3 contains 12 residues. V lost 4 bases to trimming and J lost 7 bases, with 10 bases between them. The CDR3 region is CASSSRWRGYTF. DNA for the CDR3: TGTGCCAGCAGCTCTCGTTGGCGTGGCTACACCTTC.

A few counts support this clonotype. The chain links TRBV6-6 to TRBJ2-3; the match to TRBD2 covers 9 bases. V was pared by 2 bases and J by 0 bases, with 6 bases of the junction left unmatched. Germline V lookup: CDR1 MNHNY, CDR2 SVGAGI (reference sequence). The length of the CDR3 is 17 residues. CDR3 in amino acids: CASSYGTSSESTDTQYF. The CDR3 nucleotides are TGTGCCAGCAGTTACGGGACTAGCTCAGAAAGCACAGATACGCAGTATTTT.

This clonotype came up many times. This chain connects TRBV15 to TRBJ2-1; D perhaps matches TRBD2 (5 bases). Germline values: CDR1 LNHNV, CDR2 YYDKDF (reference sequence). Trimming cost V 0 bases and J 4 bases, with 7 bases left between them. The CDR3 is made up of 14 amino acids. The CDR3 sequence is CATSRDLAYNEQFF. CDR3 nucleotides: TGTGCCACCAGCAGAGATTTAGCGTACAATGAGCAGTTCTTC.

There are many counts of this clonotype. V and J are TRBV12-3 or TRBV12-4 and TRBJ1-2, with 7 bases aligning to TRBD1. With V trimmed by 6 bases and J by 4 bases, 8 bases remained unmatched. The CDR3 runs 14 residues. The CDR3: CASRPTGDGYGYTF. The CDR3 region has the DNA TGTGCCAGCAGACCCACAGGGGATGGCTATGGCTACACCTTC.

This clonotype has ten or more counts. The chain uses TRBV7-2 and TRBJ2-7; D is ambiguous. CDR3 length: 15 residues. V lost 5 bases, J lost 2 bases, and 16 bases lay in between. Germline CDR1 and CDR2: SGHTA and FQGNSA. The CDR3 sequence is CASSRTAGVAYEQYF. CDR3 bases: TGTGCCAGCAGCCGCACGGCAGGCGTAGCCTACGAGCAGTACTTC. The variable domain in full, completed from reference TRBV7-2 and TRBJ2-7, reads GAGVSQSPSNKVTEKGKDVELRCDPISGHTALYWYRQSLGQGLEFLIYFQGNSAPDKSGLPSDRFSAERTGGSVSTLTIQRTQQEDSAVYLCASSRTAGVAYEQYFGPGTRLTVT.

This clonotype occurred many times. This sequence joins TRBV11-2 and TRBJ1-1; D remains unclear. This CDR3 has 13 residues. CDR1 and CDR2 (germline): SGHAT, FQNNGV. Trimming left V 3 bases short and J 2 bases short, with 7 bases between. CDR3 DNA sequence: TGTGCCAGCAGCTTTCTCCCCAACACTGAAGCTTTCTTT. It encodes CASSFLPNTEAFF.

The table lists this clonotype with many counts. The J gene is TRBJ2-1, the V gene TRBV12-3 or TRBV12-4; D gene unclear. The length of the CDR3 is 12 residues. The V and J ends lost 8 bases and 7 bases respectively, with 12 bases between them. The CDR3 here is CASRAFSNEQFF. The CDR3 coding sequence is TGTGCCAGCCGAGCCTTTAGTAATGAGCAGTTCTTC.

This clonotype was found many times. The chain recombines TRBV12-3 or TRBV12-4 with TRBJ2-1; D is undetermined. CDR3 length equals 14 residues. Trimming removed 3 bases from V and 2 bases from J, with 8 bases in between. The CDR3 coding sequence is TGTGCCAGCAGTTTTGGGGTAGCCTACAATGAGCAGTTCTTC. Protein product: CASSFGVAYNEQFF.

This sequence joins TRBV13 and TRBJ2-3; a possible D gene is TRBD2 (5 bases). With 5 bases removed from V and 5 bases from J, the gap between germline ends came to 14 bases. Germline CDR1 reads PRHDT; CDR2 reads FYEKMQ (reference sequence). The CDR3 spans 14 residues. In nucleotides, the CDR3 is TGTGCCAGCAGCCTCTGGACTGGGGAAGATACGCAGTATTTT. Residues: CASSLWTGEDTQYF.

This clonotype was recorded many times. The chain uses TRBV30 and TRBJ2-5; D ambiguous. Germline V CDR1 and CDR2: GTSNPN, SVGIG (reference sequence). The CDR3 totals 13 residues. V lost 1 base and J lost 0, with 6 bases in between. For the CDR3, the DNA is TGTGCCTGGAGTGAGTACTACCAAGAGACCCAGTACTTC. This translates into CAWSEYYQETQYF.

Ten or more counts support this clonotype. V usage is TRBV27 and J usage is TRBJ2-1; 10 nucleotides line up with TRBD2. The trim removed 6 bases at V and 2 bases at J, leaving 10 bases unmatched. CDR3 size: 17 residues. CDR1 and CDR2 from the germline V gene are MNHEY and SMNVEV (reference sequence). CDR3 loop: CASSRFGLAGAYNEQFF. The CDR3, as DNA: TGTGCCAGCAGCCGGTTTGGGCTAGCGGGAGCCTACAATGAGCAGTTCTTC.

V gene TRBV5-1 combines with J gene TRBJ2-3; maybe TRBD2 (6 bases). CDR1 is SGHRS, CDR2 YFSETQ, per germline. The CDR3 covers 17 residues. V shed 4 bases and J shed 2 bases, with 20 bases lying between them. CDR3 protein: CASSPSTGGAPTDTQYF. CDR3 coding DNA: TGCGCCAGCAGCCCAAGTACAGGCGGGGCCCCCACAGATACGCAGTATTTT.